This passage covers 26 T cell receptor beta chains from one sample sequenced in a study of T cell responses to AZD1222 COVID-19 vaccine. TCRdb keeps only in-frame clones here, not all; method: immunoSEQ multiplex PCR. Counted here are 150,000 or so clones, almost 95% occurring once; the ten biggest clones make up about 3.7%. The sequenced sample was peripheral blood, obtained 28 days after the second AZD1222 dose. These receptor sequences come from an adult who received the AZD1222 COVID-19 vaccine.

The chain joins TRBV4-1 to TRBJ1-2, with D possibly being TRBD1 (5 bases). The CDR3 consists of 14 residues. V dropped 8 bases and J dropped 1 base, with 14 bases sitting between them. The germline gives CDR1 MGHRA, CDR2 YSYEKL. CDR3 sequence (DNA): TGCGCCAGCTCAGGGTCCCCCCTTAACTATGGCTACACCTTC. Amino acid sequence: CASSGSPLNYGYTF.

V usage is TRBV5-8 and J usage is TRBJ1-3; D possibly corresponds to TRBD1 (5 bases). The CDR3 totals 16 residues. The V gene lost 0 bases and the J gene lost 3 bases, with 13 bases spanning the gap. Per germline, CDR1 SGHTS and CDR2 YDEGEE. The CDR3 nucleotides read TGTGCCAGCAGCTTGGAGGGGTATACGGTTGGAAACACCATATATTTT. It specifies CASSLEGYTVGNTIYF.

The chain combines TRBV2 with TRBJ1-2; D gene unclear. CDR3 length: 11 amino acids. CDR1 is SNHLY and CDR2 is FYNNEI in the germline V gene. Trimming took off 7 bases at V and 1 base at J, with 4 bases between the two ends. The CDR3 region is CASTGNYGYTF. CDR3 in DNA: TGTGCCAGCACCGGTAACTATGGCTACACCTTC.

This chain uses TRBV28 with TRBJ2-5; D call uncertain. CDR1 is MDHEN and CDR2 is SYDVKM in the germline V gene. This CDR3 region has 14 residues. V was clipped by 2 bases and J by 3 bases, with 10 bases between them. CDR3 sequence reads: CASSLTRQKETQYF. The CDR3 DNA sequence: TGTGCCAGCAGTTTAACCCGGCAGAAAGAGACCCAGTACTTC.

V usage is TRBV7-9 and J usage is TRBJ2-2; a weak D match, TRBD1 (5 bases). CDR1 is SEHNR and CDR2 is FQNEAQ in the germline V gene (reference sequence). The CDR3 length is 13 residues. V shed 5 bases and J shed 7 bases, with 11 bases lying between them. CDR3 sequence (DNA): TGTGCCAGCAGCCCACAGGTTTTCGGGGAGCTGTTTTTT. This codes for CASSPQVFGELFF.

This clone was recorded a few times. The genes are TRBV4-2 and TRBJ1-2, with TRBD1 matching over 9 bases. This CDR3 is 15 amino acids long. Per germline, CDR1 LGHNA and CDR2 YNFKEQ. V lost 4 bases to trimming and J lost 1 base; unmatched junction nucleotides: 4. DNA for the CDR3: TGTGCCAGCAGCCGGGGACAGGGCGATAACTATGGCTACACCTTC. It is translated as CASSRGQGDNYGYTF.

CDR3 nucleotide sequence: TGCGCCAGCAGTCGGACAGGTGCGGATTCACCCCTCCACTTT. Amino acid sequence: CASSRTGADSPLHF. This rearrangement joins TRBV5-1 to TRBJ1-6, with TRBD1 matching over 7 bases. CDR1 and CDR2 from the germline V gene are SGHRS and YFSETQ. The CDR3 extends over 14 amino acids. J gave up 8 bases and V 5 bases, and 7 bases lay outside the gene matches.

The V and J genes are TRBV15 and TRBJ1-5; a weak D match, TRBD1 (5 bases). The CDR3 is made up of 15 amino acids. CDR1 is LNHNV, CDR2 YYDKDF, per germline (reference sequence). The germline V and J ends were trimmed by 4 bases and 2 bases, with 12 bases remaining between them. In nucleotides, the CDR3 is TGTGCCACCAGCAAGGGGTTAGGGGGCAATCAGCCCCAGCATTTT. Translation gives CATSKGLGGNQPQHF. Full variable domain (outside the CDR3, taken from reference TRBV15 and TRBJ1-5): DAMVIQNPRYQVTQFGKPVTLSCSQTLNHNVMYWYQQKSSQAPKLLFHYYDKDFNNEADTPDNFQSRRPNTSFCFLDIRSPGLGDTAMYLCATSKGLGGNQPQHFGDGTRLSIL.

The chain carries TRBV7-3 and TRBJ2-2; TRBD1 agrees at 7 bases. Unmatched junction bases numbered 7, after V lost 5 bases and J lost 4 bases. Germline V CDR1 and CDR2: SGHTA, FQGTGA. This CDR3 has 15 residues. The CDR3 reads CASSLWDSPTGELFF. DNA for the CDR3: TGTGCCAGCAGCCTTTGGGACAGCCCCACCGGGGAGCTGTTTTTT. The full variable domain, rest sourced from reference TRBV7-3 and TRBJ2-2, is GAGVSQTPSNKVTEKGKYVELRCDPISGHTALYWYRQSLGQGPEFLIYFQGTGAADDSGLPNDRFFAVRPEGSVSTLKIQRTERGDSAVYLCASSLWDSPTGELFFGEGSRLTVL.

The rearrangement uses TRBV6-5 and TRBJ2-7; D unresolved. This CDR3 spans 14 amino acids. Germline lookup yields CDR1 MNHEY and CDR2 SVGAGI. V was clipped by 3 bases and J by 0 bases, with 9 bases between them. CDR3 region: CASSYGSSSYEQYF. The CDR3 coding sequence is TGTGCCAGCAGTTATGGAAGCAGCTCCTACGAGCAGTACTTC.

This rearrangement joins TRBV19 to TRBJ1-2; the match to TRBD1 covers 7 bases. The germline V gene encodes CDR1 LNHDA and CDR2 SQIVND (reference sequence). The CDR3 extends over 14 amino acids. The ends lost 1 base at V and 8 bases at J; junction bases unmatched: 7. The CDR3 loop reads CASSIVGDRDGYTF. DNA of the CDR3: TGTGCCAGTAGTATAGTCGGAGACAGGGACGGCTACACCTTC.

This sequence joins TRBV19 and TRBJ1-1; 7 bases match TRBD1. Germline CDR1 LNHDA, CDR2 SQIVND (reference sequence). There are 12 residues in the CDR3. Losses at the gene ends were 4 bases for V and 7 bases for J; bases not matched to a gene: 3. In nucleotides, the CDR3 is TGTGCCAGTAGTAGGGACAGCTATGAAGCTTTCTTT. Translating gives CASSRDSYEAFF.

This chain links TRBV28 with TRBJ1-6, with D maybe TRBD1 (6 bases). Germline assignment: CDR1 MDHEN and CDR2 SYDVKM. V lost 5 bases and J lost 0, with 11 bases in between. The CDR3 is 16 amino acids. The CDR3 sequence is CASSASRGSYNSPLHF. The CDR3 nucleotides read TGTGCCAGCAGTGCCTCCAGGGGCTCCTATAATTCACCCCTCCACTTT.

V gene TRBV9 combines with J gene TRBJ2-5; maybe TRBD2 (5 bases). Germline lookup yields CDR1 SGDLS and CDR2 YYNGEE. The CDR3 totals 15 residues. Trimming cost V 0 bases and J 2 bases, with 11 bases left between them. CDR3: CASSVADWNQETQYF. Written as DNA, the CDR3 is TGTGCCAGCAGCGTAGCGGACTGGAATCAAGAGACCCAGTACTTC.

The chain is built from TRBV5-8 and TRBJ1-5, with D possibly matching TRBD1 (5 bases). The CDR3 has 13 residues. The ends were cut back, 4 bases at V and 3 bases at J, with 8 bases in the middle. Germline V lookup: CDR1 SGHTS, CDR2 YDEGEE. The CDR3 loop reads CASSAGLNQPQHF. The CDR3 region has the DNA TGTGCCAGCAGCGCGGGACTCAATCAGCCCCAGCATTTT. Drawing the rest from reference TRBV5-8 and TRBJ1-5, the complete variable domain is EAGVTQSPTHLIKTRGQQATLRCSPISGHTSVYWYQQALGLGLQFLLWYDEGEERNRGNFPPRFSGRQFPNYSSELNVNALELEDSALYLCASSAGLNQPQHFGDGTRLSIL.

The chain uses TRBV5-1 and TRBJ1-1, with D uncertain. Germline assignment: CDR1 SGHRS and CDR2 YFSETQ. V was pared by 4 bases and J by 5 bases, with 18 bases between. The CDR3 spans 15 residues. The CDR3 DNA sequence: TGCGCCAGCAGCCAAACCACACTTGGAAAGACTGAAGCTTTCTTT. This codes for CASSQTTLGKTEAFF.

The V call is TRBV27, the J call TRBJ2-1, with 7 bases fitting TRBD2. CDR1 is MNHEY and CDR2 is SMNVEV in the germline V gene (reference sequence). With 8 bases clipped from V and 4 bases from J, the junction kept 11 bases outside the gene matches. This CDR3 region has 15 residues. In nucleotides, the CDR3 is TGTGCCAGCCAAACCGGGGCTAGCGGATACAATGAGCAGTTCTTC. Protein: CASQTGASGYNEQFF.

V usage is TRBV19 and J usage is TRBJ1-5, with 7 bases lining up with TRBD1. The CDR3 is made up of 16 amino acids. Trimming at V came to 5 bases and at J to 3 bases, leaving 10 bases not matched to a gene. Germline loops: CDR1 LNHDA, CDR2 SQIVND (reference sequence). The CDR3 is CASSSASDRINQPQHF. The CDR3 DNA reads as TGTGCCAGTAGTTCCGCTTCGGACAGGATCAATCAGCCCCAGCATTTT.

The chain is built from TRBV28 and TRBJ2-3, with D perhaps matching TRBD2 (6 bases). The CDR3 runs to 14 residues. Trimming pared 8 bases from V and 3 bases from J, leaving 15 bases between. CDR1 and CDR2 (germline): MDHEN, SYDVKM. As DNA, the CDR3 is TGTGCCAGCGTAGAAGGCGGGACTACAGATACGCAGTATTTT. This sequence encodes CASVEGGTTDTQYF.

The chain recombines TRBV4-3 with TRBJ2-2; D is uncertain. Germline values: CDR1 LGHNA, CDR2 YSLEER. The CDR3 has 17 amino acids. With 1 base removed from V and 6 bases from J, the gap between germline ends came to 18 bases. DNA for the CDR3: TGCGCCAGCAGCCAAGGAATGAGCGCGAAGTGGGCCGGGGAGCTGTTTTTT. This codes for CASSQGMSAKWAGELFF.

V gene TRBV5-8 combines with J gene TRBJ1-4; D possibly corresponds to TRBD1 (6 bases). Trimming cost V 4 bases and J 1 base, with 11 bases left between them. CDR3 length equals 15 residues. Germline CDR1 is SGHTS and CDR2 is YDEGEE. CDR3 residues: CASSIYRVTNEKLFF. The CDR3 coding sequence is TGTGCCAGCAGCATATACAGGGTAACTAATGAAAAACTGTTTTTT. The variable domain in full, with the rest retrieved from reference TRBV5-8 and TRBJ1-4, is EAGVTQSPTHLIKTRGQQATLRCSPISGHTSVYWYQQALGLGLQFLLWYDEGEERNRGNFPPRFSGRQFPNYSSELNVNALELEDSALYLCASSIYRVTNEKLFFGSGTQLSVL.

The chain joins TRBV19 to TRBJ1-6; D uncertain. V lost 5 bases to trimming and J lost 3 bases, with 5 bases between them. The germline V gene has CDR1 LNHDA and CDR2 SQIVND (reference sequence). This CDR3 contains 13 residues. The DNA for the CDR3 is TGTGCCAGTAGTTGGAACTATAATTCACCCCTCCACTTT. As protein: CASSWNYNSPLHF. Together with reference TRBV19 and TRBJ1-6, the CDR3 gives the full variable domain: DGGITQSPKYLFRKEGQNVTLSCEQNLNHDAMYWYRQDPGQGLRLIYYSQIVNDFQKGDIAEGYSVSREKKESFPLTVTSAQKNPTAFYLCASSWNYNSPLHFGNGTRLTVT.

V usage is TRBV11-2 and J usage is TRBJ2-7; D is possibly TRBD1 or TRBD2 (6 bases each). Germline V lookup: CDR1 SGHAT, CDR2 FQNNGV. This CDR3 region has 14 residues. V was clipped by 3 bases and J by 2 bases, with 11 bases between them. The CDR3 protein is CASSFGGRPYEQYF. The CDR3 DNA sequence: TGTGCCAGCAGCTTTGGGGGGCGACCCTACGAGCAGTACTTC.

The chain is built from TRBV7-3 and TRBJ1-3; D might be TRBD1 (5 bases). Trimming removed 5 bases from V and 0 bases from J, with 8 bases in between. This CDR3 is 14 amino acids long. Per the germline V gene, CDR1 is SGHTA and CDR2 is FQGTGA. CDR3 loop: CASSLGTSGNTIYF. The DNA for the CDR3 is TGTGCCAGCAGCCTCGGGACCTCTGGAAACACCATATATTTT.

The V and J genes are TRBV21-1 and TRBJ2-7; the D call of TRBD2 is as the table states it, not checked on the DNA. TRBV21-1 is listed as a pseudogene. This CDR3 region has 14 residues. The CDR3 bases are TGTGCCAGCAGCAGGCCTAGCGTTACCTACGAGCAGTACTTC. It is translated as CASSRPSVTYEQYF.

This chain uses TRBV7-2 with TRBJ2-7; 7 positions match TRBD1. V lost 1 base and J lost 3; bases outside the gene matches: 3. There are 14 residues in the CDR3. In germline, CDR1 is SGHTA, CDR2 FQGNSA. The CDR3, as DNA: TGTGCCAGCAGCTTAGGGACAGGTGTCTACGAGCAGTACTTC. Residues: CASSLGTGVYEQYF.